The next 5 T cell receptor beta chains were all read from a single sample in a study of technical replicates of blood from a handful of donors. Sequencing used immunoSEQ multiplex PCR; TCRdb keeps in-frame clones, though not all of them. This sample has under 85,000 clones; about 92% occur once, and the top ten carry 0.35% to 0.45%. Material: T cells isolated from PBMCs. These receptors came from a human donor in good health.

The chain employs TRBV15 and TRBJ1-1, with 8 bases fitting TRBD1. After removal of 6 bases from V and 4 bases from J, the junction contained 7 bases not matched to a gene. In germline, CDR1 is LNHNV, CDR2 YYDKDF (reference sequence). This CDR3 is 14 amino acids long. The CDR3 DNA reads TGTGCCACCAGGAGACAGGGGTATAGCACTGAAGCTTTCTTT. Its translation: CATRRQGYSTEAFF.

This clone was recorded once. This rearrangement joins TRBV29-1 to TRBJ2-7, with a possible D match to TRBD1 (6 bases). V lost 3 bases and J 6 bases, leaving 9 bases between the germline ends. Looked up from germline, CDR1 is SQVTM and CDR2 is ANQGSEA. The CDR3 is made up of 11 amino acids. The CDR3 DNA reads TGCAGCGTTGACAGGGGCACCGAGCAGTACTTC. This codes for CSVDRGTEQYF.

CDR3 amino acids: CASKLAGTANTEAFF. CDR3 DNA sequence: TGTGCCAGCAAGCTAGCCGGGACAGCGAACACTGAAGCTTTCTTT. The rearrangement joins TRBV14 to TRBJ1-1, with 7 bases fitting TRBD1. CDR1 SGHDN and CDR2 FVKESK come from the germline V gene. V shed 7 bases, J shed 1 base, and the junction held 9 bases outside the gene matches. CDR3 size: 15 residues.

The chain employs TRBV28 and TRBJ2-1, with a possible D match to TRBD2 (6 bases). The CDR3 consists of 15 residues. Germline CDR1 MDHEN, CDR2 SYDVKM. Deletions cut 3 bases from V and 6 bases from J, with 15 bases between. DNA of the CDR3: TGTGCCAGCAGTTTTGGCGGGGTGGTTGGCAATGAGCAGTTCTTC. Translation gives CASSFGGVVGNEQFF.

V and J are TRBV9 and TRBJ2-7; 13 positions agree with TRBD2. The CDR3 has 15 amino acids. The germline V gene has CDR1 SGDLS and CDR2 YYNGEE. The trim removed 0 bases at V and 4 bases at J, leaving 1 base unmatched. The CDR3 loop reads CASSVGTSGRYEQYF. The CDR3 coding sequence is TGTGCCAGCAGCGTAGGGACTAGCGGGAGATACGAGCAGTACTTC.